These T cell receptor beta chains were read from a single sample in a study of T cells in Graves' hyperthyroidism and ophthalmopathy. TCRdb itself ran the multiplex PCR reads through MiXCR, one entry per CDR3 protein. The sample includes approximately 640,000 distinct CDR3 sequences, nearly 45% of them seen just once. What was sequenced was peripheral blood or thyroid tissue (not recorded which). Every receptor here comes from an adult man with Graves' disease, either hyperthyroidism or ophthalmopathy (not recorded which). CDR3s include the opening cysteine and the closing phenylalanine or tryptophan. Fields, in order: clone size, D gene, V gene, J gene, CDR3 protein, CDR3 DNA. D genes are given only for firm matches. Part of the rows lack a size; the others show once, few, many or a class for expanded clones.

size: many
D: .
V: TRBV20-1
J: TRBJ1-1
CDR3: CSVDTEAFF
DNA: TGCAGCGTCGACACTGAAGCTTTCTTT

size: many
D: TRBD1
V: TRBV29-1
J: TRBJ1-1
CDR3: CSVDAGRGSRAFF
DNA: TGCAGCGTTGACGCCGGCAGGGGGAGTAGAGCTTTCTTT

size: few
D: .
V: TRBV5-4
J: TRBJ1-5
CDR3: CASSSGGHSQPQHF
DNA: TGTGCCAGCAGCTCAGGAGGACATAGTCAGCCCCAGCATTTT

size: .
D: TRBD2
V: TRBV20-1
J: TRBJ2-5
CDR3: CSAIRTSEIQETQYF
DNA: TGCAGTGCTATAAGGACTAGCGAGATACAAGAGACCCAGTACTTC

size: few
D: .
V: TRBV12-5
J: TRBJ1-4
CDR3: CASGRDRRNEKLFF
DNA: TGTGCTAGTGGAAGAGACAGACGCAATGAAAAACTGTTTTTT

size: few
D: .
V: TRBV20-1
J: TRBJ1-4
CDR3: CSAPVVDPAEKLFF
DNA: TGCAGTGCCCCAGTGGTAGACCCGGCGGAAAAACTGTTTTTT

size: .
D: .
V: TRBV6-1
J: TRBJ1-3
CDR3: CASSPMQSSGNTIYF
DNA: TGTGCCAGCTCCCCCATGCAGAGCTCTGGAAACACCATATATTTT

size: .
D: .
V: TRBV2
J: TRBJ2-2
CDR3: CASRAPWQGNTGELFF
DNA: TGTGCCAGCAGGGCCCCGTGGCAGGGGAACACCGGGGAGCTGTTTTTT

size: many
D: .
V: TRBV7-2
J: TRBJ1-5
CDR3: CASSQMGQPQHF
DNA: TGTGCCAGCAGTCAAATGGGTCAGCCCCAGCATTTT

size: many
D: .
V: TRBV7-9
J: TRBJ1-6
CDR3: CASARNDYNSPLHF
DNA: TGTGCCAGCGCGCGGAACGACTATAATTCACCCCTCCACTTT

size: .
D: .
V: TRBV10-3
J: TRBJ1-1
CDR3: CAISGKTGQNTEAFF
DNA: TGTGCCATCAGCGGTAAGACAGGACAGAACACTGAAGCTTTCTTT

size: many
D: TRBD1
V: TRBV29-1
J: TRBJ1-2
CDR3: CSMLTGPNYGYTF
DNA: TGCAGCATGCTGACAGGGCCTAACTATGGCTACACCTTC

size: many
D: .
V: TRBV25-1
J: TRBJ2-7
CDR3: CASSESGGQGLGQDFSYEQYF
DNA: TGTGCCAGCAGTGAATCGGGGGGCCAAGGGTTGGGACAGGACTTCTCCTACGAGCAGTACTTC

size: many
D: .
V: TRBV7-9
J: TRBJ1-1
CDR3: CASNTAGLNTEAFF
DNA: TGTGCCAGCAACACGGCGGGACTTAACACTGAAGCTTTCTTT

size: few
D: .
V: TRBV25-1
J: TRBJ1-1
CDR3: CASVEPGTNTEAFF
DNA: TGTGCCAGCGTTGAGCCTGGGACGAACACTGAAGCTTTCTTT

size: once
D: TRBD1
V: TRBV29-1
J: TRBJ1-6
CDR3: CSWGTGDSPLHF
DNA: TGCAGCTGGGGGACAGGGGATTCACCCCTCCACTTT

size: many
D: .
V: TRBV20-1
J: TRBJ2-7
CDR3: CSARADEQYF
DNA: TGCAGTGCTAGAGCCGACGAGCAGTACTTC

size: few
D: TRBD1
V: TRBV6-6
J: TRBJ1-1
CDR3: CASKTGGANTEAFF
DNA: TGTGCCAGCAAGACAGGGGGAGCGAACACTGAAGCTTTCTTT

size: .
D: .
V: TRBV5-5
J: TRBJ2-2
CDR3: CASSTARDHGELFF
DNA: TGTGCCAGCAGCACTGCCCGGGACCACGGGGAGCTGTTTTTT

size: few
D: .
V: TRBV7-9
J: TRBJ2-7
CDR3: CASSFGAGEQYF
DNA: TGTGCCAGCAGCTTCGGGGCCGGGGAGCAGTACTTC